This is a list of T cell receptor beta chains from one sample in a study of high-grade serous ovarian cancer treatment subgroups. The assay was immunoSEQ multiplex PCR, and TCRdb's table has in-frame clones only and misses some. The table records thousands of clones, around 82% of them present only once. Sequencing used tumor tissue. The origin of the receptors is a human donor with high-grade serous ovarian cancer. CDR3s leave out the opening cysteine and the closing phenylalanine or tryptophan. Fields, in order: J gene, V gene, CDR3 protein.

TRBJ1-4 | TRBV28 | ASNEYSSGKLF
TRBJ1-2 | TRBV30 | ASTVPGTGYGYT
TRBJ2-1 | TRBV7-3 | ASSFSGGARNEQF
TRBJ1-2 | TRBV5-4 | ASSLGQGSSLFGYT
TRBJ2-1 | TRBV4-1 | ASSQDPGLEVYNEQF
TRBJ2-5 | TRBV28 | ASRLPSVGTQY
TRBJ2-1 | TRBV2 | ASSSTSGGAIEQF
TRBJ1-1 | TRBV13 | ASSSTGLGNTEAF
TRBJ2-1 | TRBV15 | ATSRVSGNEQF
TRBJ1-6 | TRBV11-1 | ASSRQGDHSPLH
TRBJ2-5 | TRBV29-1 | SVRGRGQETQY
TRBJ2-5 | TRBV5-5 | ASSFRGSQETQY
TRBJ2-3 | TRBV4-3 | ASSEDVGQGSDTQY
TRBJ1-2 | TRBV2 | ASISLANYGYT
TRBJ2-2 | TRBV27 | AGRPTANTGELF
TRBJ1-3 | TRBV7-2 | ASSLSQGASGNTIY
TRBJ2-3 | TRBV7-3 | ASSLGRGGIDTQY
TRBJ2-7 | TRBV7-9 | ASRAWDRGYEQY
TRBJ2-3 | TRBV4-1 | ASSPWGQGISTDTQY
TRBJ2-3 | TRBV7-8 | ASSSTPVGAQY
TRBJ2-5 | TRBV4-3 | ASSLLGGEVETQY
TRBJ2-7 | TRBV14 | ASSPPSVSVTYEQY
TRBJ2-5 | TRBV15 | ATSLPWGTSGGGQETQY
TRBJ1-6 | TRBV28 | ASSLPRQSSYNSPLH
TRBJ2-1 | TRBV14 | ASSQLALSSYNEQF
TRBJ1-2 | TRBV19 | ASRQSTNYGYT